This is a list of T cell receptor beta chains from one sample in a study of CD8 T cells in ankylosing spondylitis. TCRdb reprocessed the 5' RACE reads via MiXCR and lists one record per CDR3 protein. In the table there are around 890,000 distinct CDR3 sequences, 10% to 15% of which are singletons. The source material was blood, either unsorted or a sorted T cell fraction (not recorded which). The source of these receptors is a male donor with ankylosing spondylitis. CDR3s include the opening cysteine and the closing phenylalanine or tryptophan. D genes are given only for firm matches. Size values are once, few and many counts, or a class for expanded clones, and some rows have none.

cdr3_aa | cdr3_nt | v_call | d_call | clone_size | j_call
CASSSHLEAGANTGELFF | TGTGCCAGCAGTTCCCACCTTGAGGCAGGAGCCAACACCGGGGAGCTGTTTTTT | TRBV6-2/TRBV6-3 | NA | few | TRBJ2-2
CASSYDRVGQPQHF | TGTGCCAGCAGTTACGACAGGGTCGGTCAGCCCCAGCATTTT | TRBV6-5 | TRBD1 | NA | TRBJ1-5
CASSYGETGGQPQHF | TGTGCCAGCAGTTACGGGGAGACAGGGGGACAGCCCCAGCATTTT | TRBV6-2/TRBV6-3 | TRBD1 | few | TRBJ1-5
CASSAQGQAYEQYF | TGTGCCAGCAGTGCTCAAGGACAGGCCTACGAGCAGTACTTC | TRBV6-1 | TRBD1 | few | TRBJ2-7
CASSSMPGGGTEAFF | TGCGCCAGCAGCTCGATGCCTGGAGGGGGCACTGAAGCTTTCTTT | TRBV5-1 | NA | NA | TRBJ1-1
CSARVRTGSSSYNEQFF | TGCAGTGCTAGAGTTAGAACAGGGTCGAGCTCCTACAATGAGCAGTTCTTC | TRBV20-1 | NA | few | TRBJ2-1
CASSQAGGLTYNEQFF | TGTGCCAGCAGCCAAGCAGGGGGTTTGACCTACAATGAGCAGTTCTTC | TRBV3-1 | TRBD1 | few | TRBJ2-1
CSARIKGQSNTGELFF | TGCAGTGCTAGAATTAAGGGACAGTCGAACACCGGGGAGCTGTTTTTT | TRBV20-1 | TRBD1 | NA | TRBJ2-2
CASSLRRAGLGNEQFF | TGTGCCAGCAGCTTAAGGAGAGCGGGACTGGGGAATGAGCAGTTCTTC | TRBV7-2 | TRBD2 | few | TRBJ2-1
CASSQDEGGLAVYNEQFF | TGTGCCAGCAGCCAAGATGAGGGGGGGCTAGCGGTATACAATGAGCAGTTCTTC | TRBV4-2 | NA | many | TRBJ2-1
CASSLGRGREETQYF | TGTGCCAGCAGTTTAGGGAGGGGGAGGGAGGAGACCCAGTACTTC | TRBV12-3/TRBV12-4 | NA | many | TRBJ2-5
CAMGQGGSYNEQFF | TGTGCCATGGGACAGGGTGGCTCCTACAATGAGCAGTTCTTC | TRBV10-3 | TRBD1 | many | TRBJ2-1
CAITRGLATNEQYF | TGTGCCATAACAAGAGGACTAGCGACGAACGAGCAGTACTTC | TRBV10-3 | TRBD2 | few | TRBJ2-7
CASSYSWEHSTEAFF | TGTGCCAGCAGTTACTCGTGGGAGCATAGTACCGAAGCTTTCTTT | TRBV6-2/TRBV6-3 | NA | NA | TRBJ1-1
CASSGLAGEETQYF | TGTGCCAGCAGTGGACTAGCGGGAGAAGAGACCCAGTACTTC | TRBV2 | TRBD2 | many | TRBJ2-5
CAISDRTGSQETQYF | TGTGCCATCAGTGACCGGACAGGGAGTCAAGAGACCCAGTACTTC | TRBV10-3 | TRBD1 | few | TRBJ2-5
CSVAGDVLDEQYF | TGCAGCGTTGCCGGGGACGTGCTGGACGAGCAGTACTTC | TRBV29-1 | NA | many | TRBJ2-7
CASTRDWNTGELFF | TGTGCCAGCACCCGGGACTGGAACACCGGGGAGCTGTTTTTT | TRBV12-3/TRBV12-4 | NA | few | TRBJ2-2
CASSFLEGPQETQYF | TGTGCCAGCAGCTTTCTTGAAGGGCCACAAGAGACCCAGTACTTC | TRBV7-2 | NA | NA | TRBJ2-5
CATSDRGQGAWDEQFF | TGTGCCACCAGTGACCGGGGACAGGGGGCTTGGGATGAGCAGTTCTTC | TRBV24-1 | TRBD1 | few | TRBJ2-1
CASSNQTGTAFQYF | TGTGCCAGCAGCAATCAGACCGGGACAGCTTTTCAGTACTTC | TRBV21-1 | NA | NA | TRBJ2-7
CASSGGRSSGANVLTF | TGTGCCAGCAGTGGAGGACGGAGCTCTGGGGCCAACGTCCTGACTTTC | TRBV6-2/TRBV6-3 | NA | few | TRBJ2-6
CASSLEPQGRGYGYTF | TGTGCCAGCAGCTTAGAACCCCAGGGGAGAGGCTATGGCTACACCTTC | TRBV7-2 | NA | few | TRBJ1-2
CASSSPYRSYNEQFF | TGTGCCAGCAGTTCCCCATATCGCTCCTACAATGAGCAGTTCTTC | TRBV12-3/TRBV12-4 | NA | many | TRBJ2-1
CASSAGGEGETQYF | TGTGCCAGCAGTGCAGGGGGTGAGGGAGAGACCCAGTACTTC | TRBV12-3/TRBV12-4 | TRBD1 | few | TRBJ2-5
CAISVRTSEGGEQFF | TGTGCCATCAGTGTCCGGACTAGCGAAGGGGGTGAGCAGTTCTTC | TRBV10-3 | TRBD2 | NA | TRBJ2-1
CSARDWDRVYEQYF | TGCAGTGCTAGGGATTGGGACAGGGTCTACGAGCAGTACTTC | TRBV20-1 | TRBD1 | few | TRBJ2-7
CSAQAELGSPLHF | TGCAGTGCCCAAGCGGAGCTAGGTTCACCCCTCCACTTT | TRBV20-1 | NA | NA | TRBJ1-6
CSASTGGDTDTQYF | TGCAGTGCTAGCACGGGAGGGGACACAGATACGCAGTATTTT | TRBV20-1 | TRBD2 | many | TRBJ2-3
CASSWTGGEKLFF | TGTGCCAGCAGCTGGACGGGCGGGGAAAAACTGTTTTTT | TRBV27 | NA | many | TRBJ1-4
CSARSFGRGCEQYF | TGCAGTGCTAGAAGTTTTGGCAGGGGATGCGAGCAGTACTTC | TRBV20-1 | NA | NA | TRBJ2-7
CATSDSRGEGEKLFF | TGTGCCACCAGTGATTCCCGGGGTGAAGGAGAAAAACTGTTTTTT | TRBV24-1 | NA | few | TRBJ1-4
CASSSTGFNEQFF | TGTGCCAGCAGCTCGACCGGTTTCAATGAGCAGTTCTTC | TRBV11-3 | NA | few | TRBJ2-1
CASSLGAALGELFF | TGCGCCAGCAGCTTGGGGGCAGCCCTTGGGGAGCTGTTTTTT | TRBV5-1 | NA | few | TRBJ2-2
CSVEGPRGPSEAFF | TGCAGCGTTGAAGGCCCCAGGGGCCCTTCTGAAGCTTTCTTT | TRBV29-1 | NA | many | TRBJ1-1
CACRPLVGRSSSYNEQFF | TGTGCCTGCCGCCCCCTCGTGGGGCGGTCTAGCTCCTACAATGAGCAGTTCTTC | TRBV12-3/TRBV12-4 | NA | NA | TRBJ2-1
CASSYSRSTGSNTGELFF | TGTGCCAGCAGTTACTCCAGATCAACGGGTAGCAACACCGGGGAGCTGTTTTTT | TRBV6-5 | NA | NA | TRBJ2-2